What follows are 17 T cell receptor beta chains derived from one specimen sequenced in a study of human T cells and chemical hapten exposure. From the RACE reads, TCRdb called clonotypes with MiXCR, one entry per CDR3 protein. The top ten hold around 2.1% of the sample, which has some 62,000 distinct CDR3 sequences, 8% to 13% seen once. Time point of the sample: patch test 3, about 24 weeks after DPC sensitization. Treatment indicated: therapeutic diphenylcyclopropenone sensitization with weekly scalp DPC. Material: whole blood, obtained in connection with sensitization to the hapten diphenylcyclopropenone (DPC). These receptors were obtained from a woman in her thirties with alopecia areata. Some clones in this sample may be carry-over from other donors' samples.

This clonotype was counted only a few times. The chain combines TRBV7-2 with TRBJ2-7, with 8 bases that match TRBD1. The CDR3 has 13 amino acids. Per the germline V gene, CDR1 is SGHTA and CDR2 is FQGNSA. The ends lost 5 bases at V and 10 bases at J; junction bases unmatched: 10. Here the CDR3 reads CASSLQGATHQYF. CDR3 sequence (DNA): TGTGCCAGCAGCCTCCAGGGGGCCACCCACCAGTACTTC.

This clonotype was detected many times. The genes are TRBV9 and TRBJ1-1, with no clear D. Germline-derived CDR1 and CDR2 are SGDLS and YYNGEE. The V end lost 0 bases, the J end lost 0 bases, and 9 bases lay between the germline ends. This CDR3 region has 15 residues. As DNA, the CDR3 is TGTGCCAGCAGCGTAGTGGGCACCGTGAACACTGAAGCTTTCTTT. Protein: CASSVVGTVNTEAFF.

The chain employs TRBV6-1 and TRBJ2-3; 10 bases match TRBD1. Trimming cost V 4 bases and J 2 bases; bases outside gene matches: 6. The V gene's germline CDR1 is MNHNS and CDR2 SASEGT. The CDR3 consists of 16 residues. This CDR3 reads CASSGDRGRLTDTQYF. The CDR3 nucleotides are TGTGCCAGCAGTGGGGACAGGGGAAGACTCACAGATACGCAGTATTTT.

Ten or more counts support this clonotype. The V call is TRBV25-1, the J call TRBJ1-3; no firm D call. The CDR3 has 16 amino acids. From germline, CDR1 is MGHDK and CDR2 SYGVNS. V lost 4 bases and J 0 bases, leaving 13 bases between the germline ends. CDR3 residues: CASSGGREFSGNTIYF. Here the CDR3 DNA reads TGTGCCAGCAGTGGTGGACGGGAGTTCTCTGGAAACACCATATATTTT.

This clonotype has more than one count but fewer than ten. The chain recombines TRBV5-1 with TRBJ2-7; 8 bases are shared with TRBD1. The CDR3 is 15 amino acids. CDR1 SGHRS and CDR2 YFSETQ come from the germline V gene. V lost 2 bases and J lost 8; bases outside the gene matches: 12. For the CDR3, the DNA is TGCGCCAGCAGCTTTGTCGGGACAGGTGAAATGAAGCAGTACTTC. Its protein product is CASSFVGTGEMKQYF.

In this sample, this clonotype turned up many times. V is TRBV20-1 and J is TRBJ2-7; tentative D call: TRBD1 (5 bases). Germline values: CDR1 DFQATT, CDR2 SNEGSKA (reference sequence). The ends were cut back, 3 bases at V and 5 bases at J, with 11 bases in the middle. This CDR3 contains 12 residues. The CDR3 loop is CSASPSGNEQYF. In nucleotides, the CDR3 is TGCAGTGCTAGTCCATCAGGGAACGAGCAGTACTTC.

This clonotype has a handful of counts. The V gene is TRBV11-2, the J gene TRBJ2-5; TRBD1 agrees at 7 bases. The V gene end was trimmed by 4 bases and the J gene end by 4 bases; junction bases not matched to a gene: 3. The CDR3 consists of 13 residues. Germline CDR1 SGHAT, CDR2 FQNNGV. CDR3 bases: TGTGCCAGCAGCTCCGGGGACAGAGAGACCCAGTACTTC. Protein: CASSSGDRETQYF. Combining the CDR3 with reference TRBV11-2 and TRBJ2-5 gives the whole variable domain EAGVAQSPRYKIIEKRQSVAFWCNPISGHATLYWYQQILGQGPKLLIQFQNNGVVDDSQLPKDRFSAERLKGVDSTLKIQPAKLEDSAVYLCASSSGDRETQYFGPGTRLLVL.

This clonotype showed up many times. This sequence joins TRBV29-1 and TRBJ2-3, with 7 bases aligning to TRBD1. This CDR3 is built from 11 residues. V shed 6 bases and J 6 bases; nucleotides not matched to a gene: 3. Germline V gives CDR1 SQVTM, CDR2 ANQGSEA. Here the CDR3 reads CSVDRADTQYF. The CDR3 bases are TGCAGCGTAGACAGGGCGGATACGCAGTATTTT.

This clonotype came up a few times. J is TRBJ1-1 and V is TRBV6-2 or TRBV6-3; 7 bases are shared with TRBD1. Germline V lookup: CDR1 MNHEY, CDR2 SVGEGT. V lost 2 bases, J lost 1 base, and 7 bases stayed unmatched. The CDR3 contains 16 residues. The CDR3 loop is CASSYRPWTGNTEAFF. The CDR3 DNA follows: TGTGCCAGCAGTTACCGTCCCTGGACAGGGAACACTGAAGCTTTCTTT.

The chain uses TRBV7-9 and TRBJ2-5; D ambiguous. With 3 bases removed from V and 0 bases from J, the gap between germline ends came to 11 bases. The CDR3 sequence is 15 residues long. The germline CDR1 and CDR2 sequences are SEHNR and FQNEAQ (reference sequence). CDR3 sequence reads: CASSLAEKNQETQYF. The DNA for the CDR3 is TGTGCCAGCAGCTTGGCTGAGAAAAACCAAGAGACCCAGTACTTC.

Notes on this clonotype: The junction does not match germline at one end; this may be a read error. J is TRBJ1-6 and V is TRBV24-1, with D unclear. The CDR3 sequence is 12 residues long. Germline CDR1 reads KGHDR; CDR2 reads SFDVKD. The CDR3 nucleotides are TGTGCCACCAGTGATTTGCATTCAACCCTCCACTTT. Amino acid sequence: CATSDLHSTLHF.

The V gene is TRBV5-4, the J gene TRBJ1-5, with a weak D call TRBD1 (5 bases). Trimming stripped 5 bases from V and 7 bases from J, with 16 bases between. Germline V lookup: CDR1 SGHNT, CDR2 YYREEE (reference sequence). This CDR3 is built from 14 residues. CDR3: CASSFGPGGQPQHF. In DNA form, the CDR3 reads TGTGCCAGCAGTTTTGGACCGGGGGGACAGCCCCAGCATTTT.

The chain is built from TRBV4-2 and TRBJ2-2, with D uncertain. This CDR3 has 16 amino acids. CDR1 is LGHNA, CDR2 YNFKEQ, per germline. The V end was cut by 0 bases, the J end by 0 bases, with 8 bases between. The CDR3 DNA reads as TGTGCCAGCAGCCAAGATTGGCAGACGAACACCGGGGAGCTGTTTTTT. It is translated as CASSQDWQTNTGELFF.

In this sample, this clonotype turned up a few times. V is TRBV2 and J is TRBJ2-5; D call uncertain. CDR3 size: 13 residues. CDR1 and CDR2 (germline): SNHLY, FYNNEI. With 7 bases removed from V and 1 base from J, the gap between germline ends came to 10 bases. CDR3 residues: CASMGPVQETQYF. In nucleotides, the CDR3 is TGTGCCAGCATGGGCCCAGTCCAAGAGACCCAGTACTTC.

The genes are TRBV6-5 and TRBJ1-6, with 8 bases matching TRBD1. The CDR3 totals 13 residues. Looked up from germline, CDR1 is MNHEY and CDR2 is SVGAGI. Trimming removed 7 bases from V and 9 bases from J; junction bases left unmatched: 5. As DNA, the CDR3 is TGTGCCAGCAAAGACAGGGGCCCTTCACCCCTCCACTTT. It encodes CASKDRGPSPLHF.

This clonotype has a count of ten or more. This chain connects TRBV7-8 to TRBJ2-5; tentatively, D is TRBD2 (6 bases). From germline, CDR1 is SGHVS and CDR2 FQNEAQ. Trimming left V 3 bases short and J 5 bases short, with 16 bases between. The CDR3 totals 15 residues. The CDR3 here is CASSLDYSSYETQYF. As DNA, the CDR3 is TGTGCCAGCAGCTTGGACTATTCCTCATATGAGACCCAGTACTTC.

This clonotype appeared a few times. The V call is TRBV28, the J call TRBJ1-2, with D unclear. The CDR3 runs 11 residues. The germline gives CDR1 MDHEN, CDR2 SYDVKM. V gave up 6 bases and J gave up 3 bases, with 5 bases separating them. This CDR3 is CASRLDYGYTF. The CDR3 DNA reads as TGTGCCAGCAGGCTAGACTATGGCTACACCTTC.